Listed here are 21 T cell receptor beta chains from one sample, sequenced in a study of identical twins. TCRdb re-derived calls from the 5' RACE reads in MiXCR, one entry per CDR3 protein. The sample lists 570,000 or so distinct CDR3 sequences; 9.5% to 10% were seen once. The same sample was also studied in work on yellow fever vaccine responses in identical twins.

Sequenced: PBMCs. The source of these receptors is a woman younger than 30 in good health.

The rearrangement joins TRBV9 to TRBJ2-3; D tentatively reads TRBD1 or TRBD2 (5 bases each). The CDR3 runs 15 residues. Germline loops: CDR1 SGDLS, CDR2 YYNGEE. Trimming left V 0 bases short and J 2 bases short, with 10 bases between. CDR3 sequence (DNA): TGTGCCAGCAGCGTAGGAGGGGTTAACACAGATACGCAGTATTTT. It yields the protein CASSVGGVNTDTQYF.

V and J are TRBV15 and TRBJ2-6; a possible D gene is TRBD1 (5 bases). Germline V gene sequence: CDR1 LNHNV, CDR2 YYDKDF (reference sequence). The CDR3 totals 14 residues. Trimming took off 3 bases at V and 12 bases at J, with 15 bases between the two ends. The CDR3: CATSSRDRPSVLTF. CDR3 coding DNA: TGTGCCACCAGCAGCCGAGACAGACCTTCCGTCCTGACTTTC.

This clonotype has a count of ten or more. V and J are TRBV6-2 or TRBV6-3 and TRBJ2-2; TRBD1 agrees at 7 bases. The CDR3 length is 12 residues. The germline gives CDR1 MNHEY, CDR2 SVGEGT. After removal of 11 bases from V and 5 bases from J, the junction contained 5 bases not matched to a gene. The CDR3 DNA reads TGTGCCGGTCACAGGGGTACCGGGGAGCTGTTTTTT. Its translation: CAGHRGTGELFF.

Of note for this clonotype: Just one base apart from a much larger clone, this may be a read error. The CDR3 spells CSVERRGPGGEQFF. Written as DNA, the CDR3 is TGCAGCGTTGAACGCCGGGGCCCGGGCGGTGAGCAGTTCTTC. The chain recombines TRBV29-1 with TRBJ2-1; D might be TRBD1 or TRBD2, each matching 5 bases. Germline V lookup: CDR1 SQVTM, CDR2 ANQGSEA. The CDR3 is 14 residues long. V was shortened by 2 bases and J by 9 bases, with 17 bases between the two germline ends.

This clonotype appeared a few times. The chain has TRBV20-1 and TRBJ2-5; 8 positions match TRBD2. Germline V gene sequence: CDR1 DFQATT, CDR2 SNEGSKA (reference sequence). The V gene end was trimmed by 1 base and the J gene end by 4 bases; junction bases not matched to a gene: 5. The CDR3 totals 14 residues. The CDR3 nucleotides are TGCAGTGCTAGAGTTTCGGGGGGGGGAGAGACCCAGTACTTC. Protein: CSARVSGGGETQYF.

Ten or more counts support this clonotype. V is TRBV2 and J is TRBJ1-6; D not resolved. V shed 7 bases and J shed 0 bases, with 13 bases lying between them. The CDR3 has 16 amino acids. Germline assignment: CDR1 SNHLY and CDR2 FYNNEI. The CDR3 sequence is CASMDSRPSYNSPLHF. The CDR3 coding sequence is TGTGCCAGCATGGATTCCCGGCCCTCCTATAATTCACCCCTCCACTTT.

There are a few counts of this clonotype. This chain joins TRBV7-2 and TRBJ2-5, with TRBD2 identical over 12 bases. CDR3 length: 15 amino acids. Trimming took 4 bases from V and 4 from J; bases not matched to a gene: 4. The germline CDR1 and CDR2 sequences are SGHTA and FQGNSA. CDR3 DNA sequence: TGTGCCAGCAGCTCGCAACTAGCGGGAGGAGAGACCCAGTACTTC. Translation: CASSSQLAGGETQYF.

This clonotype was observed at least ten times. The CDR3 loop reads CASSVAAEENYGYTF. The CDR3 DNA sequence: TGTGCCAGCAGCGTAGCGGCAGAGGAGAACTATGGCTACACCTTC. The chain is built from TRBV9 and TRBJ1-2, with D uncertain. V lost 0 bases and J lost 2, with 11 bases in between. Germline V gene sequence: CDR1 SGDLS, CDR2 YYNGEE. The CDR3 covers 15 residues. The full variable domain, with the rest looked up from reference TRBV9 and TRBJ1-2, is DSGVTQTPKHLITATGQRVTLRCSPRSGDLSVYWYQQSLDQGLQFLIQYYNGEERAKGNILERFSAQQFPDLHSELNLSSLELGDSALYFCASSVAAEENYGYTFGSGTRLTVV.

V usage is TRBV6-1 and J usage is TRBJ1-5; tentative D call: TRBD1 (5 bases). Between the trimmed V and J ends, which lost 8 bases and 3 bases, there was a span of 17 bases. CDR3 length: 15 amino acids. Germline V gene lookup returns CDR1 MNHNS and CDR2 SASEGT. The CDR3 DNA follows: TGTGCCAGCTCTCGGCGGGGAGGGGACAATCAGCCCCAGCATTTT. Protein product: CASSRRGGDNQPQHF.

For this clonotype: It is unclear where the CDR3 begins or ends on the DNA, so no DNA is shown, and the CDR3 is as TCRdb lists it. The gene calls are TRBV5-1 and TRBJ2-1. Germline V gene data show CDR1 as SGHRS and CDR2 as YFSETQ. The CDR3 has 13 amino acids, counting both end residues. The CDR3 here is CASSFGYGNEKFF.

This clonotype was seen once. A clone one base away is much larger, so this may be a read error. V gene TRBV25-1 combines with J gene TRBJ2-7; D remains unclear. The CDR3 is 13 residues long. V was cut by 5 bases and J by 2 bases, with 10 bases left in between. In germline, CDR1 is MGHDK, CDR2 SYGVNS. The CDR3 DNA follows: TGTGCCAGCAGTCAGAACAGCGCCTACGAGCAGTACTTC. This gives the protein CASSQNSAYEQYF.

This clonotype was seen more than once but under ten times. The genes are TRBV6-1 and TRBJ2-3; the D gene is possibly TRBD2 (6 bases). The germline V gene encodes CDR1 MNHNS and CDR2 SASEGT. The CDR3 length is 14 residues. Trimming removed 8 bases from V and 2 bases from J, with 14 bases in between. The CDR3 DNA reads TGTGCCAGCGCACGGGGGTGGACCACAGATACGCAGTATTTT. Encoded protein: CASARGWTTDTQYF.

The chain employs TRBV11-1 and TRBJ2-3; 14 nucleotides agree with TRBD2. The CDR3 is made up of 18 amino acids. V gave up 5 bases and J gave up 3 bases; unmatched junction bases: 10. Germline lookup yields CDR1 SGHAT and CDR2 FQDESV (reference sequence). DNA of the CDR3: TGTGCCAGCAGCCATCGCAGACTAGCGGGGGGGAAGACAGATACGCAGTATTTT. Its translation is CASSHRRLAGGKTDTQYF. Full variable domain (outside the CDR3, taken from reference TRBV11-1 and TRBJ2-3): EAEVAQSPRYKITEKSQAVAFWCDPISGHATLYWYRQILGQGPELLVQFQDESVVDDSQLPKDRFSAERLKGVDSTLKIQPAELGDSAMYLCASSHRRLAGGKTDTQYFGPGTRLTVL.

The V call is TRBV11-2, the J call TRBJ2-3, with D maybe TRBD2 (7 bases). CDR1 and CDR2 (germline): SGHAT, FQNNGV. Between the trimmed V and J ends, which lost 2 bases and 2 bases, there was a span of 11 bases. The CDR3 length is 15 residues. The CDR3 loop reads CASSLRRGPTDTQYF. The DNA for the CDR3 is TGTGCCAGCAGCTTACGGCGGGGGCCCACAGATACGCAGTATTTT.

The chain carries TRBV10-3 and TRBJ2-7; D perhaps matches TRBD1 (5 bases). V was shortened by 3 bases and J by 5 bases, with 17 bases between the two germline ends. The germline V gene encodes CDR1 ENHRY and CDR2 SYGVKD. The CDR3 spans 15 residues. CDR3 nucleotide sequence: TGTGCCATCAGTGATTCGGACACCCAAGGCCACGAGCAGTACTTC. It codes for CAISDSDTQGHEQYF.

With respect to this clonotype: An end of the junction differs from the germline gene, which may be a read error. The chain combines TRBV6-1 with TRBJ2-7; no clear D. Germline V CDR1 and CDR2: MNHNS, SASEGT. The CDR3 is 12 residues long. The CDR3 DNA follows: TGTGCCAGAAGTGAACGTGTGTACGAGCAGTACTTC. This translates into CARSERVYEQYF.

The chain carries TRBV21-1 and TRBJ2-7; the D segment call TRBD2 is taken from the table without a DNA check. TRBV21-1 is a listed pseudogene. The length of the CDR3 is 18 residues. The CDR3 coding sequence is TGTGCCAGCAGCAAAAAGGGGAAGCGGGAGGGCCCTTCCTACGAGCAGTACTTC. It is translated as CASSKKGKREGPSYEQYF.

Comments on this clonotype: Possible read error: a much larger clone is one base away. J is TRBJ2-3 and V is TRBV5-1; D may match TRBD1 or TRBD2 (5 bases each). V lost 2 bases, J lost 1 base, and 8 bases lay in between. The CDR3 has 14 amino acids. From germline, CDR1 is SGHRS and CDR2 YFSETQ. The CDR3 spells CASSLQEGTDTQYF. The CDR3 bases are TGCGCCAGCAGCTTACAGGAGGGCACAGATACGCAGTATTTT.

This clonotype was recorded a few times. The gene calls are TRBV11-1 and TRBJ2-7; D is perhaps TRBD1 or TRBD2 (7 bases each). Trimming left V 0 bases short and J 0 bases short, with 21 bases between. Germline V lookup: CDR1 SGHAT, CDR2 FQDESV (reference sequence). This CDR3 is built from 19 residues. CDR3 sequence reads: CASSLAQAGRGGNSYEQYF. The CDR3 DNA follows: TGTGCCAGCAGCTTAGCGCAGGCGGGCAGGGGGGGAAACTCCTACGAGCAGTACTTC. Supplemented by reference TRBV11-1 and TRBJ2-7, the full variable domain reads EAEVAQSPRYKITEKSQAVAFWCDPISGHATLYWYRQILGQGPELLVQFQDESVVDDSQLPKDRFSAERLKGVDSTLKIQPAELGDSAMYLCASSLAQAGRGGNSYEQYFGPGTRLTVT.

V gene TRBV20-1 combines with J gene TRBJ2-7; TRBD1 might be the D (5 bases). Germline CDR1 DFQATT, CDR2 SNEGSKA (reference sequence). This CDR3 has 14 residues. Between the trimmed V and J ends, which lost 0 bases and 4 bases, there was a span of 13 bases. CDR3 DNA sequence: TGCAGTGCTAGAGATCAGGGTCTTTCTTACGAGCAGTACTTC. Protein product: CSARDQGLSYEQYF.

This clonotype was observed a handful of times. The chain employs TRBV10-3 and TRBJ1-2; D gene ambiguous. CDR1 ENHRY and CDR2 SYGVKD come from the germline V gene. Trimming shortened V by 8 bases and J by 0 bases, and 7 bases separated the two germline ends. The CDR3 covers 12 residues. The DNA for the CDR3 is TGTGCCATCGTGGGATCTAACTATGGCTACACCTTC. Its protein product is CAIVGSNYGYTF.